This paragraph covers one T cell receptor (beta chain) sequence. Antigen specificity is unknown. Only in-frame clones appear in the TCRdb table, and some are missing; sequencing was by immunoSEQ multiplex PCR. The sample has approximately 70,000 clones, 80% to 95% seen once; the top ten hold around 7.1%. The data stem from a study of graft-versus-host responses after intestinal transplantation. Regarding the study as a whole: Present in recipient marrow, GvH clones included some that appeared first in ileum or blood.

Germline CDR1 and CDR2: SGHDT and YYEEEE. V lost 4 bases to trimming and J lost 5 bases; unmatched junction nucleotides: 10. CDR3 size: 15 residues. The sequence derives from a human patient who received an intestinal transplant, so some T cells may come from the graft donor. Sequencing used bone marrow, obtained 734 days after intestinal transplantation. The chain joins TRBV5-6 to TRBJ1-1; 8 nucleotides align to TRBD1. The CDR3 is CASSIDRGPWTEAFF. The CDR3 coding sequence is TGTGCCAGCAGCATTGACAGGGGCCCTTGGACTGAAGCTTTCTTT.